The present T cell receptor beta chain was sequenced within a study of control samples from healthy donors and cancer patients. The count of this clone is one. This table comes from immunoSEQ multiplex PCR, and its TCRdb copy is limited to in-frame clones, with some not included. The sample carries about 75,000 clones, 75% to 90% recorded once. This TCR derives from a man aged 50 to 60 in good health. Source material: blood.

This CDR3 is CASSQGINLNTEAFF. The CDR3 DNA reads as TGTGCCAGCAGCCAAGGAATTAACTTGAACACTGAAGCTTTCTTT. The chain joins TRBV3-1 (or the pseudogene TRBV3-2) to TRBJ1-1; D is undetermined. Germline-derived CDR1 and CDR2 are LGHDT and YNNKEL (reference sequence). Trimming cost V 1 base and J 0 bases, with 9 bases left between them. The CDR3 length is 15 residues.